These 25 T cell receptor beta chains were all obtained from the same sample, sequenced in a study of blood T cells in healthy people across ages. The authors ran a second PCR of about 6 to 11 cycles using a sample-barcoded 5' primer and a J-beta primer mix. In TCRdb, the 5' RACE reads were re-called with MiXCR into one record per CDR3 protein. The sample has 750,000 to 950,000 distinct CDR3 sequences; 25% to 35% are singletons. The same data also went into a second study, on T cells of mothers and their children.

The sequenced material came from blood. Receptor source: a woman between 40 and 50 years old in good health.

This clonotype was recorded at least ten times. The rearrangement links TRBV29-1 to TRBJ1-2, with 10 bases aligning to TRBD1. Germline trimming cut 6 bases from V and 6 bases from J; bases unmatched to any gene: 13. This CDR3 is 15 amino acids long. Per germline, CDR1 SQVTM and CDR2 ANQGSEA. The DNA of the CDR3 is TGCAGCGTCCAACGGGACAGGGGACCCTCGGATGGCTACACCTTC. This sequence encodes CSVQRDRGPSDGYTF.

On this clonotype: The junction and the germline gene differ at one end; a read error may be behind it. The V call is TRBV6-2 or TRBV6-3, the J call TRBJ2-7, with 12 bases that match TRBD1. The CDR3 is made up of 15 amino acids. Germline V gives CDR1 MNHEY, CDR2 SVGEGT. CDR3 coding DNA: TGTGCCAGCAGTACCGGGACAGGGGGCTCCTACAAGCAGTACTTC. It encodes CASSTGTGGSYKQYF.

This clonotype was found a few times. Here the CDR3 DNA reads TGCGCCAGCAGCCAAGACCCGTCGGGGTATGAGCAGTTCTTC. This sequence encodes CASSQDPSGYEQFF. This chain joins TRBV4-1 and TRBJ2-1, with D possibly being TRBD2 (5 bases). Trimming removed 0 bases at V and 8 bases at J, with 11 bases between. This CDR3 is 14 amino acids long. Germline loops: CDR1 MGHRA, CDR2 YSYEKL.

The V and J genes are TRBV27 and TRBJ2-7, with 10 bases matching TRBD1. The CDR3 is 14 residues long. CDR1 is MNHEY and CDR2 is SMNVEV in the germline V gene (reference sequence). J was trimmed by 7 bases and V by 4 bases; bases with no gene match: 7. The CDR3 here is CASSYQTGGDEQYF. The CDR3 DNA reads TGTGCCAGCAGTTACCAGACAGGGGGCGATGAGCAGTACTTC.

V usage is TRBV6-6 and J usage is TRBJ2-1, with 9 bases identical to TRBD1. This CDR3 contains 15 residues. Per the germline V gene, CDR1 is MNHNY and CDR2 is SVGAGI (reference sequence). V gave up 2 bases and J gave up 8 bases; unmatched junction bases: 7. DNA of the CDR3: TGTGCCAGCAGTTACGGGACAGGGAGTTTCGATGAGCAGTTCTTC. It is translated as CASSYGTGSFDEQFF.

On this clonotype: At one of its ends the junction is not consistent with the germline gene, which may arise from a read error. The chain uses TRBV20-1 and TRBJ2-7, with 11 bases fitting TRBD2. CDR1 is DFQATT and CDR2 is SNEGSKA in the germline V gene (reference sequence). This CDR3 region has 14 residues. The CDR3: CSARGLAGRYERYF. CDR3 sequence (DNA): TGCAGTGCTAGAGGACTAGCGGGGAGATACGAGCGGTACTTC.

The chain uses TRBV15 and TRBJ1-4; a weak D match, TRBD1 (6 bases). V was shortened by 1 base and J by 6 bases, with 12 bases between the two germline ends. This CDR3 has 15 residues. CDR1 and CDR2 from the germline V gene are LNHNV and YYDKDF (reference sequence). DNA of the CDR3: TGTGCCACCAGCAGAGTAGGGGGGCGCGATGAAAAACTGTTTTTT. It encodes CATSRVGGRDEKLFF.

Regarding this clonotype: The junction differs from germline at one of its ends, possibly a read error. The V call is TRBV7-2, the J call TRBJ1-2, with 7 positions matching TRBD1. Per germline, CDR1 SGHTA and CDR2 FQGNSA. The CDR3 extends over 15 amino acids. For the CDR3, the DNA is TGTGCCAGCAGCTTAGCCCGGGGACAGATCTATGGCTGCACCTTC. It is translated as CASSLARGQIYGCTF.

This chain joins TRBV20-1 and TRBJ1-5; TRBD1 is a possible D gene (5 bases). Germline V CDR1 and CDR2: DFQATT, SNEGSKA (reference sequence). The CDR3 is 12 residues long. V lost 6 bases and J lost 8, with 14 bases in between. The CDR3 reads CSASTAGEPQHF. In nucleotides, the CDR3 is TGCAGTGCGTCCACGGCGGGGGAGCCCCAGCATTTT.

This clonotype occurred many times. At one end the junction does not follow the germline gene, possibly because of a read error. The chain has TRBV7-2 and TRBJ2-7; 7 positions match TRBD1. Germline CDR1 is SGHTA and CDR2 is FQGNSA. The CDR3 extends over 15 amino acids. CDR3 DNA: TGCGCCAGCAGCTTGGACGGGACAGCCTCCTACGAGCAGTACTTC. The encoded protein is CASSLDGTASYEQYF.

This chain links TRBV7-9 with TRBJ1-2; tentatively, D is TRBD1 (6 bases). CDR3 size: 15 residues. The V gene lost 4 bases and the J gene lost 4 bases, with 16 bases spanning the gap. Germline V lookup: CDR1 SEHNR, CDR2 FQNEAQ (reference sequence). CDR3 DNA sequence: TGTGCCAGCAGCTCAGCTCTACAGGGAGTCTATGGCTACACCTTC. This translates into CASSSALQGVYGYTF.

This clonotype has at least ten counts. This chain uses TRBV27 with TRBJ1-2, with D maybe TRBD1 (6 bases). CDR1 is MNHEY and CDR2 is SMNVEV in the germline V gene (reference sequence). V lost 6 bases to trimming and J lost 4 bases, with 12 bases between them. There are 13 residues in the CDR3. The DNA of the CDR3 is TGTGCCAGCAGCCATACAGGGAGCTATGGCTACACCTTC. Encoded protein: CASSHTGSYGYTF.

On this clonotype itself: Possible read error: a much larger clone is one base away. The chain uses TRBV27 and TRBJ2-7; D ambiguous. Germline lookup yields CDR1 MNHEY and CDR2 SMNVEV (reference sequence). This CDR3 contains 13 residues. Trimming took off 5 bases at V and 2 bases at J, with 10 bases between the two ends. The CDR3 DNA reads TGTGCCAGCAGTCGGGCATCAACCTACGAGCAGTACTTC. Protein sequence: CASSRASTYEQYF.

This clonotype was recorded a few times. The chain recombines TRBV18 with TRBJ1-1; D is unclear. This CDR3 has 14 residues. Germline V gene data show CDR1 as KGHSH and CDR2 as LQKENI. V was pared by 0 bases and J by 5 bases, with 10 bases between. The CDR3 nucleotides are TGTGCCAGCTCACCACCAGGGTTAGTGACTGAAGCTTTCTTT. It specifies CASSPPGLVTEAFF.

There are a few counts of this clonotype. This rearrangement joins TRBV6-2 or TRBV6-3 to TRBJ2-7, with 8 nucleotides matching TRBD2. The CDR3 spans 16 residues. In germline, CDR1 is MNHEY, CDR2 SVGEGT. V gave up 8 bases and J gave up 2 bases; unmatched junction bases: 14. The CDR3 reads CASSPGPQRGTYEQYF. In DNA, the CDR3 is TGTGCCAGCTCCCCAGGGCCACAGCGGGGGACCTACGAGCAGTACTTC.

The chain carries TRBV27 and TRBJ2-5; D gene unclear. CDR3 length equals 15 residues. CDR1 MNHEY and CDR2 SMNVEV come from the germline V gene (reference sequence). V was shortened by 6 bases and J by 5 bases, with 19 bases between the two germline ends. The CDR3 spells CASRATETHGETQYF. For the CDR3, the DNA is TGTGCCAGCAGGGCGACCGAGACACATGGGGAGACCCAGTACTTC.

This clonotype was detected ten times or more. CDR3: CSARGTGNQPQHF. In DNA form, the CDR3 reads TGCAGTGCTAGAGGGACAGGGAACCAGCCCCAGCATTTT. The chain links TRBV20-1 to TRBJ1-5; TRBD1 matches at 8 bases. In germline, CDR1 is DFQATT, CDR2 SNEGSKA (reference sequence). Trimming at V came to 1 base and at J to 7 bases, leaving 3 bases not matched to a gene. The CDR3 loop spans 13 amino acids.

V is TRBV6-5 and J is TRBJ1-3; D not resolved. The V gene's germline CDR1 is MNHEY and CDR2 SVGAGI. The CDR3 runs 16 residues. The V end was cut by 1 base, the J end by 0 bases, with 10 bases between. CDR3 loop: CASSYFPLLSGNTIYF. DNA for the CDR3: TGTGCCAGCAGTTACTTCCCACTACTCTCTGGAAACACCATATATTTT.

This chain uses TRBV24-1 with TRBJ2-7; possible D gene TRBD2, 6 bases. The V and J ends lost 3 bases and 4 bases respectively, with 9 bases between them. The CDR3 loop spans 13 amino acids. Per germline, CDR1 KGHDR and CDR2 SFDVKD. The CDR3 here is CATSDGGLYEQYF. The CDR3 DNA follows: TGTGCCACCAGTGATGGGGGGTTGTACGAGCAGTACTTC.

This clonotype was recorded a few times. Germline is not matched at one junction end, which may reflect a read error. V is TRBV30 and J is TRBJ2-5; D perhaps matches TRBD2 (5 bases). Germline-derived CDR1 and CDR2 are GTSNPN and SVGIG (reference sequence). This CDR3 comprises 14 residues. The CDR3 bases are TGTGCCAGGAGTGTACAGAGGGATATCGAGACCCAGTACTTC. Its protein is CARSVQRDIETQYF.

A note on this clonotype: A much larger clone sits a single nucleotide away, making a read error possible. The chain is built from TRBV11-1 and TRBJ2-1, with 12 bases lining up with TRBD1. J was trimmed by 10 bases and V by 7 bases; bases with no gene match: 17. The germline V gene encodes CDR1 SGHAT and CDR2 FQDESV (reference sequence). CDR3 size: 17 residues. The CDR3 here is CASTPGQGATFSYEQFF. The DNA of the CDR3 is TGTGCCAGCACCCCGGGACAGGGGGCTACTTTCTCCTACGAGCAGTTCTTC.

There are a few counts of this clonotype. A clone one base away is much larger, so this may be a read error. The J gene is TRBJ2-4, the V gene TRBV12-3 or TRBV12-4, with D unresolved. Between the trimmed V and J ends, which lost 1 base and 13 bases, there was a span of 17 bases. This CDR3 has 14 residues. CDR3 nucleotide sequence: TGTGCCAGCAGTTTAGGGGGTCAGAGCAATGAGCAGTACTTC. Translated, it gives CASSLGGQSNEQYF.

As DNA, the CDR3 is TGTGCCAGCAGCCCACGGGGCCAAACTAATGAAAAACTGTTTTTT. Protein sequence: CASSPRGQTNEKLFF. The chain links TRBV14 to TRBJ1-4; a weak D match, TRBD1 (5 bases). Germline V gene sequence: CDR1 SGHDN, CDR2 FVKESK. V was pared by 4 bases and J by 1 base, with 10 bases between. The CDR3 has 15 amino acids.

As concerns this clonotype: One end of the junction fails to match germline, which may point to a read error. The CDR3 sequence: CSVYQGGVTEAFF. CDR3 DNA: TGTAGCGTTTACCAGGGTGGGGTCACTGAAGCTTTCTTT. The rearrangement uses TRBV29-1 and TRBJ1-1; possibly TRBD1 for D (5 bases). From germline, CDR1 is SQVTM and CDR2 ANQGSEA. CDR3 length equals 13 residues.

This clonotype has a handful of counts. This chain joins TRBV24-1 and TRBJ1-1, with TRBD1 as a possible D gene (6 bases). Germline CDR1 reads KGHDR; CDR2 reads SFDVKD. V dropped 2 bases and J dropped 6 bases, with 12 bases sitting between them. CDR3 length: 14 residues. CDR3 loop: CATSDSGVYAEAFF. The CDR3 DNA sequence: TGTGCCACCAGTGATTCAGGGGTGTACGCTGAAGCTTTCTTT.